These 8 T cell receptor beta chains were sequenced from one sample in a study of T cells after yellow fever vaccination. One entry per CDR3 protein, called by TCRdb with MiXCR from the 5' RACE reads. Of hundreds of thousands of distinct CDR3 sequences in the sample, around 12% were seen once. The sample consisted of CD4+ T cells sorted from PBMCs, taken 15 days after the yellow fever booster vaccination. These receptors all come from a man younger than 35 who received the YFV17D yellow fever vaccine.

This clonotype occurred a few times. V gene TRBV3-1 combines with J gene TRBJ1-4, with unresolved D. Germline CDR1 is LGHDT and CDR2 is YNNKEL (reference sequence). The CDR3 consists of 13 residues. V was cut by 0 bases and J by 15 bases, with 14 bases left in between. The CDR3 coding sequence is TGTGCCAGCAGCCAAGATCAAGGGCCGGGGATGTTTTTT. It specifies CASSQDQGPGMFF.

In its sample, this clonotype was seen many times. This chain uses TRBV20-1 with TRBJ2-7; 7 positions agree with TRBD1. This CDR3 has 19 amino acids. The ends lost 4 bases at V and 4 bases at J; junction bases unmatched: 25. Germline V lookup: CDR1 DFQATT, CDR2 SNEGSKA (reference sequence). The CDR3 is CSAITRLTGKQGKRYEQYV. The CDR3, as DNA: TGCAGTGCTATAACGCGCCTGACAGGGAAACAGGGAAAGCGTTACGAGCAGTACGTC.

This clonotype was counted between two and nine times. This rearrangement joins TRBV4-3 to TRBJ2-1; perhaps TRBD2 as D (5 bases). The CDR3 sequence is 15 residues long. Looked up from germline, CDR1 is LGHNA and CDR2 is YSLEER. Trimming took off 4 bases at V and 8 bases at J, with 18 bases between the two ends. This CDR3 is CASSRLLRVPDEQFF. The CDR3 nucleotides are TGCGCCAGCAGCCGGCTACTGCGGGTTCCCGATGAGCAGTTCTTC.

DNA for the CDR3: TGTGCCAGCAGTTTGATCCGAGGAAGGACGCAGTATTTT. Protein product: CASSLIRGRTQYF. The gene calls are TRBV2 and TRBJ2-3; D unclear. Trimming removed 5 bases at V and 9 bases at J, with 15 bases between. This CDR3 has 13 amino acids. Germline lookup yields CDR1 SNHLY and CDR2 FYNNEI. Filled out from reference TRBV2 and TRBJ2-3, the complete variable domain reads EPEVTQTPSHQVTQMGQEVILRCVPISNHLYFYWYRQILGQKVEFLVSFYNNEISEKSEIFDDQFSVERPDGSNFTLKIRSTKLEDSAMYFCASSLIRGRTQYFGPGTRLTVL.

This clonotype was detected only a few times. A junction boundary mismatches the germline segment, possibly from a read error. The chain links TRBV7-2 to TRBJ1-1, with no clear D. The CDR3 is 9 residues long. The germline V gene encodes CDR1 SGHTA and CDR2 FQGNSA. CDR3 in DNA: TGTGCCAGCAGCCCCCACGGAGGGTTT. Encoded protein: CASSPHGGF.

V and J are TRBV19 and TRBJ1-1; D is undetermined. Trimming removed 4 bases from V and 1 base from J, with 13 bases in between. This CDR3 has 15 amino acids. Germline V gives CDR1 LNHDA, CDR2 SQIVND (reference sequence). The chain's CDR3 is CASSNLGRPNTEAFF. Written as DNA, the CDR3 is TGTGCCAGTAGTAACCTAGGACGGCCGAACACTGAAGCTTTCTTT.

In this sample, this clonotype turned up once. The rearrangement joins TRBV12-3 or TRBV12-4 to TRBJ1-2; 10 bases line up with TRBD1. This CDR3 spans 15 amino acids. Trimming at V came to 6 bases and at J to 6 bases, leaving 10 bases not matched to a gene. The CDR3 protein is CASSKTRDRGDGYTF. In nucleotides, the CDR3 is TGTGCCAGCAGCAAAACCCGGGACAGGGGAGATGGCTACACCTTC.

This clonotype came up many times. CDR3 sequence (DNA): TGTGCCAGCAGCCTCCGGACAGGGGGTGGTCAGCCCCAGCATTTT. Its translation: CASSLRTGGGQPQHF. J is TRBJ1-5 and V is TRBV3-1; 10 bases map to TRBD1. This CDR3 is built from 15 residues. Looked up from germline, CDR1 is LGHDT and CDR2 is YNNKEL (reference sequence). V lost 4 bases, J lost 6 bases, and 6 bases stayed unmatched.